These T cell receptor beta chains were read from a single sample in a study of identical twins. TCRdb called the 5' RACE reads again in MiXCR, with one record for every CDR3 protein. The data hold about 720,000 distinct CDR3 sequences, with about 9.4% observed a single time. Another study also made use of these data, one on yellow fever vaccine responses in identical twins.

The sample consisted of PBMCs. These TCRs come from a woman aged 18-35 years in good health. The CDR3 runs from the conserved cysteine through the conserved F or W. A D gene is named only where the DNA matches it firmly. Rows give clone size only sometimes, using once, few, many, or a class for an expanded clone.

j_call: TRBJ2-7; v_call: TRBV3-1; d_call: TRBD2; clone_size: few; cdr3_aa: CASSPGTSGIASYEQYF; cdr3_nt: TGTGCCAGCAGCCCCGGGACTAGCGGGATCGCATCCTACGAGCAGTACTTC
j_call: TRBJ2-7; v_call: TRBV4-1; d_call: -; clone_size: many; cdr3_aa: CASSNRVAYEQYF; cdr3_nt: TGCGCCAGCAGCAACCGAGTTGCCTACGAGCAGTACTTC
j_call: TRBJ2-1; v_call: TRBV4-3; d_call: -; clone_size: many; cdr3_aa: CASSQDAATYNEQFF; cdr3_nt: TGCGCCAGCAGCCAAGATGCAGCTACCTACAATGAGCAGTTCTTC
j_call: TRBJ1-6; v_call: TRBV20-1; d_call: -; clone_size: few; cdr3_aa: CSAPPEGSSYNSPLHF; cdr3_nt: TGCAGTGCCCCGCCCGAGGGGAGCTCCTATAATTCACCCCTCCACTTT
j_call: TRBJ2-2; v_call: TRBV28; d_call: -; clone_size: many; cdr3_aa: CASSLPGSGELFF; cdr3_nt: TGTGCCAGCAGTTTACCGGGTTCCGGGGAGCTGTTTTTT
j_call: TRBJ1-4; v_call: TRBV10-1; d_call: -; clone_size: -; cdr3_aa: CASMSLLGELFF; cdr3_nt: TGCGCCAGCATGAGCCTGCTCGGCGAACTGTTTTTT
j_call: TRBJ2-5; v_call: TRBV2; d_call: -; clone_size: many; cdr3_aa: CASSEVVFQETQYF; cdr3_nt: TGTGCCAGCAGTGAGGTGGTCTTCCAAGAGACCCAGTACTTC
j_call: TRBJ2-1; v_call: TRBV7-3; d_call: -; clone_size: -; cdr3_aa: CASSPSASYNEQFF; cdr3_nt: TGTGCCAGCAGCCCTAGCGCTTCCTACAATGAGCAGTTCTTC
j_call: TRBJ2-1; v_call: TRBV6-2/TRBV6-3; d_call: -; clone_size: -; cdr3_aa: CASQRTRSNEQFF; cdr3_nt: TGTGCCAGTCAAAGGACGCGCAGCAATGAGCAGTTCTTC
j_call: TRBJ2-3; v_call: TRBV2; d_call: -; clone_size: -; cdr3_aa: CASSVGVSTDTQYF; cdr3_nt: TGTGCCAGCAGTGTAGGTGTATCAACAGATACGCAGTATTTT
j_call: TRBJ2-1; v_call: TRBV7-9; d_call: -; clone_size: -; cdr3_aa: CASSPTGAHNEQFF; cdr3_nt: TGTGCCAGCAGCCCTACGGGGGCCCACAATGAGCAGTTCTTC
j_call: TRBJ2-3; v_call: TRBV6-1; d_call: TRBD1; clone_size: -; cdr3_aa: CASRSEGTGELDTQYF; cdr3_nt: TGTGCCAGCAGATCAGAGGGGACAGGGGAGTTAGATACGCAGTATTTT
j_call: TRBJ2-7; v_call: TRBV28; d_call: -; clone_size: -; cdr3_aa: CASRRDTSSYEQYF; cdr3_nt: TGTGCCAGCAGGAGGGACACTTCTTCCTACGAGCAGTACTTC
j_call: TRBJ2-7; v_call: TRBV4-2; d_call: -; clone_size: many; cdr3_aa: CASSQDSTGYAYEQYF; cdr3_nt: TGTGCCAGCAGCCAAGATAGCACAGGGTATGCCTACGAGCAGTACTTC
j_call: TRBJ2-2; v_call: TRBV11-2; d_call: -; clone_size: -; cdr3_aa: CASSSNGLGRGYGELFF; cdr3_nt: TGTGCCAGCAGCTCTAACGGCCTCGGCAGAGGGTACGGGGAGCTGTTTTTT
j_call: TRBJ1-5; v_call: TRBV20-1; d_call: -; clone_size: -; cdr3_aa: CSASTGLATGQPQHF; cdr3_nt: TGCAGTGCTAGCACCGGGCTAGCCACGGGTCAGCCCCAGCATTTT
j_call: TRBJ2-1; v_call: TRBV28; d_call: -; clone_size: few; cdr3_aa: CASATESSYNEQFF; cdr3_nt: TGTGCCAGCGCGACGGAGAGCTCCTACAATGAGCAGTTCTTC
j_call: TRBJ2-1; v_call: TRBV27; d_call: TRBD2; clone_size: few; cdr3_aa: CASSARRESYNEQFF; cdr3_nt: TGTGCCAGCAGCGCGCGGCGGGAGAGCTACAATGAGCAGTTCTTC
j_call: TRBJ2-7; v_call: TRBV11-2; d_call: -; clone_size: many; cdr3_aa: CASSSGWAGDYEQYF; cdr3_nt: TGTGCCAGCAGCTCCGGGTGGGCAGGGGACTACGAGCAGTACTTC
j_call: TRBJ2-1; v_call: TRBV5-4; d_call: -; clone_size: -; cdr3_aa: CASSLGGLLTYNEQFF; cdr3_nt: TGTGCCAGCAGCCTTGGGGGACTTTTAACCTACAATGAGCAGTTCTTC
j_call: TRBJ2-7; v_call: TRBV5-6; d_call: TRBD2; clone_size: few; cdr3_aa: CASSMTSDEQYF; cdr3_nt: TGTGCCAGCAGCATGACTAGCGACGAGCAGTACTTC
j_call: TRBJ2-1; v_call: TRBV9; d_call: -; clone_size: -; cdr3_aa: CASSVGMWGQERIAGGPSNEQFF; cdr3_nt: TGTGCCAGCAGCGTAGGGATGTGGGGACAGGAAAGAATCGCGGGAGGGCCTAGCAATGAGCAGTTCTTC
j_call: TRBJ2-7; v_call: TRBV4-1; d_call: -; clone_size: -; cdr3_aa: CASSLDRPGEQYF; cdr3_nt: TGCGCCAGCAGCCTCGACAGGCCAGGCGAGCAGTACTTC
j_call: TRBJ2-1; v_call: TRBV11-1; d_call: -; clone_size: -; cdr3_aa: CASSLRRGAYNEQFF; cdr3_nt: TGTGCCAGCAGCTTACGACGGGGTGCCTACAATGAGCAGTTCTTC
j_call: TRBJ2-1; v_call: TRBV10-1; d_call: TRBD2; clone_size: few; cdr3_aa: CASSESSREGFGLGNEQFF; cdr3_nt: TGCGCCAGCAGTGAGTCGAGTCGGGAGGGGTTCGGACTAGGCAATGAGCAGTTCTTC
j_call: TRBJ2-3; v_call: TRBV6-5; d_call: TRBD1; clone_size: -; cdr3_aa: CASSYGTGGGDTQYF; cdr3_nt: TGTGCCAGCAGTTACGGGACAGGGGGAGGAGATACGCAGTATTTT
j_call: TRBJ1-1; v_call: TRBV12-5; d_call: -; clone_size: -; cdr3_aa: CASGFWGRNTEAFF; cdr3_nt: TGTGCTAGTGGTTTCTGGGGCCGGAACACTGAAGCTTTCTTT
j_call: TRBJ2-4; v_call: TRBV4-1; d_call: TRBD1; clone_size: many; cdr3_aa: CASSQEGTAPQNIQYF; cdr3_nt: TGCGCCAGCAGCCAAGAGGGGACAGCTCCGCAAAACATTCAGTACTTC
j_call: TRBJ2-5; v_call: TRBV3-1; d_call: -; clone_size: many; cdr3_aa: CASSPIESGQIGETQYF; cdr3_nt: TGTGCCAGCAGCCCCATTGAGTCCGGACAAATTGGGGAGACCCAGTACTTC
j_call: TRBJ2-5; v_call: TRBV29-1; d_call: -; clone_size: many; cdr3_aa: CSVEGWSGEETQYF; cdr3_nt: TGCAGCGTTGAAGGGTGGTCAGGGGAAGAGACCCAGTACTTC
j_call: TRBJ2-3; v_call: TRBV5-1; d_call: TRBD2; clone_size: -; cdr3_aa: CASSRGLNGDTQYF; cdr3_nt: TGCGCCAGCAGCCGGGGACTAAATGGAGATACGCAGTATTTT
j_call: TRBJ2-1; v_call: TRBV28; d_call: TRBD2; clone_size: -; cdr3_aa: CASSPPGLYNEQFF; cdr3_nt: TGTGCCAGCAGTCCACCGGGACTATACAATGAGCAGTTCTTC
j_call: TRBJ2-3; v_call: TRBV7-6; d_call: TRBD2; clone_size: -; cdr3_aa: CASSLGSSGTADTQYF; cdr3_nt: TGTGCCAGCAGCTTAGGTAGTAGCGGGACCGCAGATACGCAGTATTTT
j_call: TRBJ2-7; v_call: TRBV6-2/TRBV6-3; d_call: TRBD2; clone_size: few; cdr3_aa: CASKLAGVNSYEQYF; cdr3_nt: TGTGCCAGCAAACTAGCGGGAGTTAACTCCTACGAGCAGTACTTC
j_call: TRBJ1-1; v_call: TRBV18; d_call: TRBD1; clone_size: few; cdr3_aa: CASSGQRLNTEAFF; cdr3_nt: TGTGCCAGCTCGGGACAGAGGTTGAACACTGAAGCTTTCTTT
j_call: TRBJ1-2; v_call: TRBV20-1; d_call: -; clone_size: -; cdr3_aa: CSAGTGKNGYTF; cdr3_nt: TGCAGTGCAGGCACGGGGAAAAACGGCTACACCTTC
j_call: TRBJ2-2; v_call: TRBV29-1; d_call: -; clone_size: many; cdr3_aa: CSAPVWVNTGELFF; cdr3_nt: TGCAGCGCCCCGGTATGGGTGAACACCGGGGAGCTGTTTTTT
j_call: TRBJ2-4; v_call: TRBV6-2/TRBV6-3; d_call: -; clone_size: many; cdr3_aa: CASSYHGAKNIQYF; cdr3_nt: TGTGCCAGCAGTTACCACGGAGCCAAAAACATTCAGTACTTC
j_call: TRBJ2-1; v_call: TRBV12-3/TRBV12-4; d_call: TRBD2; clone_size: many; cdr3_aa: CASSLAGLAGGNEQFF; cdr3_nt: TGTGCCAGCAGTTTAGCGGGACTAGCGGGAGGAAATGAGCAGTTCTTC
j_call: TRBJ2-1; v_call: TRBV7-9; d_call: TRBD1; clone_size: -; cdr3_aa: CASSLASGGSWYEQFF; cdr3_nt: TGTGCCAGCAGCTTAGCTTCAGGGGGCAGCTGGTATGAGCAGTTCTTC
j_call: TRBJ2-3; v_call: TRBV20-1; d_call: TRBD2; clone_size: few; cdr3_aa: CSARDRTSGVRDTQYF; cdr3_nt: TGCAGTGCTAGAGATCGAACTAGCGGGGTTCGGGATACGCAGTATTTT
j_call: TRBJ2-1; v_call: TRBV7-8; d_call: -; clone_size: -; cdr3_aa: CASSLQGQGYNEQFF; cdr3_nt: TGTGCCAGCAGCTTACAGGGTCAAGGATACAATGAGCAGTTCTTC
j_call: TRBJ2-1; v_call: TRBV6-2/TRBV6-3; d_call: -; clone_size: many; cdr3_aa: CASSYLGPLSYYNEQFF; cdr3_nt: TGTGCCAGCAGTTACTTGGGACCCCTGTCGTATTACAATGAGCAGTTCTTC
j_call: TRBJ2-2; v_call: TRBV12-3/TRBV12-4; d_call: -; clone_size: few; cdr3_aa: CASRPGDTGDLFF; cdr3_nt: TGTGCCAGCAGACCAGGGGACACCGGGGACCTGTTTTTT
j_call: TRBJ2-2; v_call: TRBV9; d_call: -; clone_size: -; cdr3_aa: CASSVAVTGELFF; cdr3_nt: TGTGCCAGCAGCGTAGCTGTGACGGGGGAGCTGTTTTTT
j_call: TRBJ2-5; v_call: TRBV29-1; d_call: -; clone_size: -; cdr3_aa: CSVAESSETQYF; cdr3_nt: TGCAGCGTTGCGGAATCGTCGGAGACCCAGTACTTC
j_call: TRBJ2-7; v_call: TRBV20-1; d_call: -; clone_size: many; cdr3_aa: CSARQGKVYEQYF; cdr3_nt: TGCAGTGCTAGACAGGGTAAGGTCTACGAGCAGTACTTC